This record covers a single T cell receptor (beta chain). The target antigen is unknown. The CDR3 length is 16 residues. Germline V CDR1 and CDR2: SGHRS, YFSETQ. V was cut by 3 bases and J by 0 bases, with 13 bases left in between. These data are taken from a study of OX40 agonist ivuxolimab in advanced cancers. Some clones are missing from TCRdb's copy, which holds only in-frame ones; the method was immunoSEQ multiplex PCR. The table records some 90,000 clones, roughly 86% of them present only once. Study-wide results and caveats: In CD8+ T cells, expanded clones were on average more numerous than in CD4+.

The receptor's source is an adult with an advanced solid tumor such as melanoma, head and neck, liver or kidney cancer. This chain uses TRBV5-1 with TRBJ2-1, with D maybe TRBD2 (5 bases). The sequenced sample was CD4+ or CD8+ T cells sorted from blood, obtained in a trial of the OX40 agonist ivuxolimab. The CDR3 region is CASSSGLSTSYNEQFF. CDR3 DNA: TGCGCCAGCAGCTCAGGACTCTCGACCTCCTACAATGAGCAGTTCTTC.